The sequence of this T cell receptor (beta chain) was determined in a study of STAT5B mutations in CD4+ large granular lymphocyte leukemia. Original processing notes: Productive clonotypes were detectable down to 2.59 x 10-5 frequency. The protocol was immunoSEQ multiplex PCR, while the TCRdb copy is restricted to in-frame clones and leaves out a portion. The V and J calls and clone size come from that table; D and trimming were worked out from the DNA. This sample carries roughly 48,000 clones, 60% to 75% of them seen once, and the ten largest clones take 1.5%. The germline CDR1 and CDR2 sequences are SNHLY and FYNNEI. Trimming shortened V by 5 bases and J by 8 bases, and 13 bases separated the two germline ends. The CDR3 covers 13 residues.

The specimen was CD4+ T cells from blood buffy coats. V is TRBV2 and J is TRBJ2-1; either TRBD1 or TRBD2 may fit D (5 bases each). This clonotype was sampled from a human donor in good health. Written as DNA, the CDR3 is TGTGCCAGCAGTAGGGACCACTATTATGAGCAGTTCTTC. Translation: CASSRDHYYEQFF.